This note documents a single TCR beta chain sequence. Its antigen is not identified. This entry comes from a study of a mutant IDH1 vaccine in newly diagnosed glioma. Looking at the study overall: Those enrolled had earlier been treated with radiotherapy, temozolomide, or both, mostly both. V12 fell at week 35 and V13, the study end, at week 47.

The CDR3 loop spans 17 amino acids. After removal of 4 bases from V and 4 bases from J, the junction contained 15 bases not matched to a gene. Germline V CDR1 and CDR2: SGHRS, YFSETQ. Sequenced by immunoSEQ multiplex PCR; TCRdb stores in-frame clones only, minus some. The sample shows tens of thousands of clones, approximately 81% of them seen only once. Time point given: week 35, safety follow-up. In the vaccine, a single dose held 300 ug of the mutant IDH1 20-mer peptide, along with topical imiquimod. J is TRBJ1-1 and V is TRBV5-1; 8 bases are a match to TRBD1. This receptor was obtained from a man aged 18 to 29 with glioma. The material sequenced was PBMCs, taken from a glioma patient whose treatment included an IDH1 peptide vaccine. CDR3 region: CASSPGRGQIRGTEAFF. The CDR3 DNA sequence: TGCGCCAGCAGCCCCGGCAGGGGGCAGATTCGAGGCACTGAAGCTTTCTTT.